Shown below are 28 T cell receptor beta chains from a single sample sequenced in a study of T cells in Graves' hyperthyroidism and ophthalmopathy. Amplified regions were TCR beta CDR3 sequences from RNA transcripts. First-round RT-PCR of the TCR CDR3 relied on the HTBI primer set. TCRdb re-derived calls from the multiplex PCR reads in MiXCR, one entry per CDR3 protein. Among around 300,000 distinct CDR3 sequences, about 14% were seen once, and the ten largest hold roughly 7.5%. Sequencing input: blood. These receptors originate from a woman between 25 and 40 years old with Graves' hyperthyroidism that later progressed to Graves' ophthalmopathy.

This clonotype was counted many times. The CDR3 DNA is TGTGCCAGCAGCTTTAAGGCCCCGGGGAGCAAAAACATTCAGTACTTC. Translating it yields CASSFKAPGSKNIQYF. The J gene is TRBJ2-4, the V gene TRBV7-3; a possible D gene is TRBD2 (5 bases). Trimming stripped 3 bases from V and 3 bases from J, with 15 bases between. The CDR3 extends over 16 amino acids. Germline V gene lookup returns CDR1 SGHTA and CDR2 FQGTGA.

The sample holds a few counts of this clonotype. The V gene is TRBV10-2, the J gene TRBJ2-7; no reliable D call. The V and J ends lost 8 bases and 5 bases respectively, with 13 bases between them. The CDR3 runs to 12 residues. CDR1 and CDR2 (germline): WSHSY, SAAADI. Here the CDR3 DNA reads TGCGCCAGCGCCCCAACGCCCCACGAGCAGTACTTC. Translating gives CASAPTPHEQYF.

This clonotype was seen more than once but under ten times. CDR3 nucleotide sequence: TGTGCCAGCAGCGTCGGGGGGCTAGCGGCTAACAATGAGCAGTTCTTC. The encoded protein is CASSVGGLAANNEQFF. The V gene is TRBV9, the J gene TRBJ2-1; weak D call: TRBD2 (7 bases). The V end lost 2 bases, the J end lost 5 bases, and 17 bases lay between the germline ends. This CDR3 has 16 residues. The V gene's germline CDR1 is SGDLS and CDR2 YYNGEE.

The V call is TRBV28, the J call TRBJ2-5, with D perhaps TRBD2 (5 bases). CDR1 and CDR2 (germline): MDHEN, SYDVKM. This CDR3 comprises 14 residues. V lost 8 bases and J 1 base, leaving 14 bases between the germline ends. This chain's CDR3 is CASGPGYGQETQYF. The CDR3 bases are TGTGCCAGCGGGCCGGGGTATGGCCAAGAGACCCAGTACTTC.

In this sample, this clonotype turned up many times. The chain has TRBV7-2 and TRBJ2-7; 10 nucleotides line up with TRBD1. The CDR3 has 16 residues. Germline trimming cut 3 bases from V and 3 bases from J; bases unmatched to any gene: 8. Germline CDR1 is SGHTA and CDR2 is FQGNSA. The CDR3 region has the DNA TGTGCCAGCAGCTTTCTTCCGGACAGGGGGTTCTACGAGCAGTACTTC. This sequence encodes CASSFLPDRGFYEQYF.

This clonotype was seen repeatedly, ten times or more. CDR3 residues: CASLPGHQNTEAFF. The CDR3 coding sequence is TGTGCCAGCTTGCCGGGACACCAGAACACTGAAGCTTTCTTT. The rearrangement links TRBV7-2 to TRBJ1-1, with D possibly TRBD1 on 6 matching bases. CDR3 length: 14 amino acids. Germline CDR1 is SGHTA and CDR2 is FQGNSA. The V end lost 8 bases, the J end lost 1 base, and 14 bases lay between the germline ends.

The table lists this clonotype with many counts. V is TRBV30 and J is TRBJ2-1, with D possibly being TRBD2 (5 bases). There are 10 residues in the CDR3. V was cut by 3 bases and J by 11 bases, with 8 bases left in between. CDR1 is GTSNPN, CDR2 SVGIG, per germline (reference sequence). In DNA form, the CDR3 reads TGTGCCTGGAGCGGGGTGAAGCAGTTCTTC. Protein product: CAWSGVKQFF.

This clonotype was recorded a few times. This may arise from a read error, as a much more abundant clone is one base away. The gene calls are TRBV7-8 and TRBJ2-3; no clear D. CDR3 length: 16 residues. Per the germline V gene, CDR1 is SGHVS and CDR2 is FQNEAQ. V lost 5 bases and J lost 2, with 17 bases in between. DNA of the CDR3: TGTGCCAGCAGCCTAATCCGGTGGAGTTTCACAGATACGCAGTATTTT. This translates into CASSLIRWSFTDTQYF.

This clonotype has a count of ten or more. The chain employs TRBV4-2 and TRBJ2-1; 7 bases align to TRBD2. V shed 1 base and J 9 bases; nucleotides not matched to a gene: 12. CDR3 length: 16 amino acids. Per germline, CDR1 LGHNA and CDR2 YNFKEQ. The DNA for the CDR3 is TGTGCCAGCAGCCAAGGGGACCTCACCGGCGGGGGTGAGCAGTTCTTC. Its translation: CASSQGDLTGGGEQFF.

At least ten counts were recorded for this clonotype. This chain's CDR3 is CASSPRTGGPLEQYF. The CDR3 nucleotides read TGTGCCAGCAGCCCCCGCACAGGGGGACCGCTCGAGCAGTACTTC. The chain employs TRBV3-1 and TRBJ2-7; TRBD1 aligns across 8 bases. The CDR3 spans 15 residues. V lost 4 bases, J lost 6 bases, and 11 bases stayed unmatched. Germline V lookup: CDR1 LGHDT, CDR2 YNNKEL (reference sequence).

At least ten counts were recorded for this clonotype. This sequence joins TRBV2 and TRBJ2-7; 9 bases are a match to TRBD1. CDR1 SNHLY and CDR2 FYNNEI come from the germline V gene. Unmatched junction bases numbered 11, after V lost 7 bases and J lost 4 bases. The CDR3 runs 15 residues. The CDR3 region is CASTSIGTGSYEQYF. In DNA, the CDR3 is TGTGCCAGCACCTCAATCGGGACAGGGTCGTACGAGCAGTACTTC.

The sample holds a few counts of this clonotype. This chain links TRBV19 with TRBJ2-2, with D hard to call. Trimming removed 3 bases at V and 3 bases at J, with 2 bases between. CDR3 length equals 12 residues. Germline CDR1 is LNHDA and CDR2 is SQIVND (reference sequence). CDR3 sequence: CASSIYTGELFF. CDR3 sequence (DNA): TGTGCCAGTAGTATCTACACCGGGGAGCTGTTTTTT.

In this sample, this clonotype turned up many times. The rearrangement joins TRBV5-1 to TRBJ1-5; D ambiguous. From germline, CDR1 is SGHRS and CDR2 YFSETQ. The CDR3 covers 14 residues. V was trimmed by 7 bases and J by 7 bases, leaving 18 bases between them. CDR3 sequence (DNA): TGCGCCAGCCCAGTAGGAGCGCCGGGGCAGCCCCAGCATTTT. Protein product: CASPVGAPGQPQHF. The whole variable domain, remainder taken from reference TRBV5-1 and TRBJ1-5, is KAGVTQTPRYLIKTRGQQVTLSCSPISGHRSVSWYQQTPGQGLQFLFEYFSETQRNKGNFPGRFSGRQFSNSRSEMNVSTLELGDSALYLCASPVGAPGQPQHFGDGTRLSIL.

V and J are TRBV2 and TRBJ2-3; D not certain. V lost 7 bases to trimming and J lost 7 bases, with 6 bases between them. The CDR3 loop spans 10 amino acids. CDR1 is SNHLY and CDR2 is FYNNEI in the germline V gene. CDR3 coding DNA: TGTGCCAGCAACTACAATACGCAGTATTTT. It yields the protein CASNYNTQYF.

This chain uses TRBV6-2 or TRBV6-3 with TRBJ2-5; D is tentatively TRBD1 or TRBD2 (7 bases each). Between the trimmed V and J ends, which lost 4 bases and 5 bases, there was a span of 14 bases. CDR1 and CDR2 (germline): MNHEY, SVGEGT. This CDR3 spans 14 amino acids. CDR3 sequence: CASSSTGRGETQYF. The CDR3 DNA is TGTGCCAGCAGTTCGACAGGGAGGGGGGAGACCCAGTACTTC.

The chain employs TRBV20-1 and TRBJ2-7; 11 nucleotides match TRBD2. The CDR3 is made up of 15 amino acids. The V gene's germline CDR1 is DFQATT and CDR2 SNEGSKA (reference sequence). CDR3 amino acids: CSSTGILAGAYEQYF. The CDR3 nucleotides are TGCAGCTCGACTGGGATACTAGCGGGAGCGTACGAGCAGTACTTC.

The sample holds a few counts of this clonotype. The chain couples TRBV9 to TRBJ2-5; no definite D call. Per germline, CDR1 SGDLS and CDR2 YYNGEE. V was shortened by 7 bases and J by 2 bases, with 21 bases between the two germline ends. There are 16 residues in the CDR3. The CDR3 reads CASGHGALGKQETQYF. Here the CDR3 DNA reads TGTGCCAGCGGTCATGGCGCTTTGGGGAAACAAGAGACCCAGTACTTC.

There are a few counts of this clonotype. This chain connects TRBV7-2 to TRBJ2-2; 8 bases are shared with TRBD1. With 2 bases clipped from V and 4 bases from J, the junction kept 3 bases outside the gene matches. The V gene's germline CDR1 is SGHTA and CDR2 FQGNSA. The CDR3 consists of 15 residues. In DNA form, the CDR3 reads TGTGCCAGCAGCTTACAGGGGGCGAGCACCGGGGAGCTGTTTTTT. Its protein is CASSLQGASTGELFF.

This clonotype occurred many times. The rearrangement links TRBV20-1 to TRBJ2-4; tentatively, D is TRBD1 (6 bases). CDR1 is DFQATT and CDR2 is SNEGSKA in the germline V gene (reference sequence). With 4 bases removed from V and 5 bases from J, the gap between germline ends came to 9 bases. This CDR3 has 12 residues. CDR3 sequence: CSAIEGENIQYF. As DNA, the CDR3 is TGCAGTGCTATAGAGGGGGAAAACATTCAGTACTTC.

In its sample, this clonotype was seen a few times. CDR3 loop: CASSLVSASGANVLTF. The CDR3 bases are TGTGCCAGCAGCTTAGTTTCAGCCTCTGGGGCCAACGTCCTGACTTTC. V usage is TRBV7-2 and J usage is TRBJ2-6, with unresolved D. V was pared by 1 base and J by 0 bases, with 7 bases between. This CDR3 has 16 residues. CDR1 and CDR2 (germline): SGHTA, FQGNSA.

This clonotype showed up many times. This rearrangement joins TRBV7-9 to TRBJ2-1, with 8 bases fitting TRBD2. The V gene end was trimmed by 8 bases and the J gene end by 1 base; junction bases not matched to a gene: 19. Germline loops: CDR1 SEHNR, CDR2 FQNEAQ (reference sequence). The CDR3 is 19 residues long. The CDR3 sequence: CASSRAGGTPVRSYNEQFF. The CDR3 DNA follows: TGTGCCAGCTCCCGGGCGGGGGGCACTCCCGTTCGATCCTACAATGAGCAGTTCTTC.

This clonotype was detected ten times or more. V is TRBV9 and J is TRBJ2-7; 10 positions agree with TRBD2. Trimming took 3 bases from V and 4 from J; bases not matched to a gene: 7. Germline V gene lookup returns CDR1 SGDLS and CDR2 YYNGEE. The CDR3 extends over 15 amino acids. CDR3 residues: CASSAGLAETYEQYF. CDR3 coding DNA: TGTGCCAGCAGCGCCGGACTAGCGGAGACTTACGAGCAGTACTTC.

This clonotype was observed at least ten times. As DNA, the CDR3 is TGCAGTGCTAGAGTGGCGGGCCTCCAAGAGACCCAGTACTTC. Translating gives CSARVAGLQETQYF. This chain joins TRBV20-1 and TRBJ2-5; D is possibly TRBD2 (5 bases). The CDR3 is made up of 14 amino acids. V was trimmed by 1 base and J by 1 base, leaving 10 bases between them. Germline V gene data show CDR1 as DFQATT and CDR2 as SNEGSKA (reference sequence).

This rearrangement joins TRBV15 to TRBJ1-2, with 11 positions matching TRBD1. Germline V lookup: CDR1 LNHNV, CDR2 YYDKDF (reference sequence). The CDR3 has 19 residues. V shed 6 bases and J 3 bases; nucleotides not matched to a gene: 18. As DNA, the CDR3 is TGTGCCACCAGTCCCAATGATCCGGGACAGGGGGAGTTCGACTATGGCTACACCTTC. Its translation is CATSPNDPGQGEFDYGYTF.

V is TRBV2 and J is TRBJ2-7, with 9 bases lining up with TRBD2. Germline CDR1 is SNHLY and CDR2 is FYNNEI. V shed 6 bases, J shed 5 bases, and the junction held 17 bases outside the gene matches. The CDR3 spans 17 residues. This CDR3 reads CASRQPMTSGNPNEQYF. The CDR3, as DNA: TGTGCCAGCAGACAACCGATGACTAGCGGCAACCCCAACGAGCAGTACTTC.

This clonotype was observed many times. The chain recombines TRBV7-8 with TRBJ2-1; tentative D call: TRBD2 (6 bases). The CDR3 runs 15 residues. The germline V gene has CDR1 SGHVS and CDR2 FQNEAQ. V lost 1 base and J lost 8, with 15 bases in between. The CDR3 here is CASSLDGSASDEQFF. The CDR3 bases are TGTGCCAGCAGCTTAGACGGGAGTGCCTCGGATGAGCAGTTCTTC.

This clonotype was counted at least ten times. V and J are TRBV11-1 and TRBJ2-2; no definite D call. Germline CDR1 is SGHAT and CDR2 is FQDESV (reference sequence). Trimming pared 4 bases from V and 4 bases from J, leaving 7 bases between. This CDR3 is built from 13 residues. The CDR3 bases are TGTGCCAGCAGCTCGCAGACCACCGGGGAGCTGTTTTTT. This encodes CASSSQTTGELFF.

The chain couples TRBV10-3 to TRBJ1-6; 8 bases are shared with TRBD1. The CDR3 contains 14 residues. V trimming: 10 bases; J trimming: 5 bases; junction bases outside the gene matches: 7. Germline V gives CDR1 ENHRY, CDR2 SYGVKD. DNA of the CDR3: TGTGCCACCCGGACAGGGAGGGATAATTCACCCCTCCACTTT. Translating gives CATRTGRDNSPLHF.